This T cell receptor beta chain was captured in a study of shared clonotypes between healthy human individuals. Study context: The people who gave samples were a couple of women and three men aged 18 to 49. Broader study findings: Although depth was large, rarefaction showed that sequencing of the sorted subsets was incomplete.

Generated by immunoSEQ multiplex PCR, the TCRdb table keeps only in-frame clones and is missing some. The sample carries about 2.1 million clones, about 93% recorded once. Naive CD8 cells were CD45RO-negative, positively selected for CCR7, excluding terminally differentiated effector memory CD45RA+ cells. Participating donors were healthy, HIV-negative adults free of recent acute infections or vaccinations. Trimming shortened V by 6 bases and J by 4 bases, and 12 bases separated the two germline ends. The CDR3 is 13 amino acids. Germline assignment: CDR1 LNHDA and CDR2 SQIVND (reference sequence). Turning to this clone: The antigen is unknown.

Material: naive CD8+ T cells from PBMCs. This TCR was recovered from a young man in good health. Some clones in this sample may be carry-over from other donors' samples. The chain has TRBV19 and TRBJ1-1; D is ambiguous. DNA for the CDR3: TGTGCCAGTAGCCGGACGTCCGCCACTGAAGCTTTCTTT. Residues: CASSRTSATEAFF.